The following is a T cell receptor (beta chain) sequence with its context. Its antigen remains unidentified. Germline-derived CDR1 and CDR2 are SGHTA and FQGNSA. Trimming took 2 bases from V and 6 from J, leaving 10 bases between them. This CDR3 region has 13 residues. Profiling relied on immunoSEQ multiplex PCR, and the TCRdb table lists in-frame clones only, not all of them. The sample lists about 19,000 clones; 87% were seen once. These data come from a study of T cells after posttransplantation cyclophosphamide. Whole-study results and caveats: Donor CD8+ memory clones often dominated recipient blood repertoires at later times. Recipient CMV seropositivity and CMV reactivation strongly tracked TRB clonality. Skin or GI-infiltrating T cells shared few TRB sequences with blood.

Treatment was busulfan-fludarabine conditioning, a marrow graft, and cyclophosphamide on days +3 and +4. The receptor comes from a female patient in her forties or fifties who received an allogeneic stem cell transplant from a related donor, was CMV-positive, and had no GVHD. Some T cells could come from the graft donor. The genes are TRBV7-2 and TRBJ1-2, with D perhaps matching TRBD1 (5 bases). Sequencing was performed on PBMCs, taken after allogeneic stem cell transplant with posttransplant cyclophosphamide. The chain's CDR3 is CASSLLGPNGYTF. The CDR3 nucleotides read TGTGCCAGCAGCTTACTGGGGCCCAATGGCTACACCTTC.